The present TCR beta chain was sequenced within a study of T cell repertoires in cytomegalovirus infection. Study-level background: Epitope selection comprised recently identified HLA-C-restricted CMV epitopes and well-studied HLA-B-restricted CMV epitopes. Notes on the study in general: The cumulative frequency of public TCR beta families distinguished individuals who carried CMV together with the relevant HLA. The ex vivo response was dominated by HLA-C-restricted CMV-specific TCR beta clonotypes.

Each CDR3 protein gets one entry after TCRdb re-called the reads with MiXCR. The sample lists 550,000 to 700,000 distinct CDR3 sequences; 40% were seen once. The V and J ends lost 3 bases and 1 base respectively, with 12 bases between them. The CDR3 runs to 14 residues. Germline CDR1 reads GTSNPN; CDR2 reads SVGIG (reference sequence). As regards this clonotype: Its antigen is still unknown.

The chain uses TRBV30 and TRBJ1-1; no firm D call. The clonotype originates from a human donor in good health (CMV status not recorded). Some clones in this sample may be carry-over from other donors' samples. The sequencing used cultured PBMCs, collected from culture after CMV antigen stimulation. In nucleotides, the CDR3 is TGTGCCTGGAGGTCCGGCCGTCGGAACACTGAAGCTTTCTTT. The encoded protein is CAWRSGRRNTEAFF.